Described below is a single T cell receptor (beta chain) sequence and its context. One end of the junction varies from germline; a read error may be responsible. The sample comes from a study of blood T cell repertoires in COVID-19. Germline values: CDR1 LGHDT, CDR2 YNNKEL (reference sequence). This CDR3 contains 18 residues. Libraries were prepared by immunoSEQ multiplex PCR; TCRdb keeps only in-frame clonotypes and omits some of them. The sample holds 65,000 to 75,000 clones, about four fifths seen once. The sample taken for sequencing was peripheral blood. The chain recombines TRBV3-1 (or the pseudogene TRBV3-2) with TRBJ2-1; 7 bases line up with TRBD2. The receptor was derived from a human donor in a cohort sampled during active COVID-19. CDR3 loop: CASSQAGRAGMVYSEQFF. In DNA, the CDR3 is TGTGCCAGCAGCCAAGCAGGCAGAGCGGGAATGGTGTACAGTGAGCAGTTCTTC.